The 21 T cell receptor beta chains below come from one sample, sequenced in a study of blood T cell repertoires in COVID-19. Some clones are missing from TCRdb's copy, which holds only in-frame ones; the method was immunoSEQ multiplex PCR. In the table there are about 87,000 clones, about 90% of which are singletons. Sequencing input: peripheral blood. All receptors derive from a young man with COVID-19, enrolled during active disease.

The chain couples TRBV29-1 to TRBJ2-7, with D possibly matching TRBD1 (6 bases). Between the trimmed V and J ends, which lost 4 bases and 2 bases, there was a span of 15 bases. The CDR3 has 14 residues. Germline values: CDR1 SQVTM, CDR2 ANQGSEA. The CDR3 DNA reads as TGCAGCGTTGTTGCCTTGAAGGGGGCCTACGAGCAGTACTTC. Translated: CSVVALKGAYEQYF.

V and J are TRBV6-2 or TRBV6-3 and TRBJ2-7; D call uncertain. There are 12 residues in the CDR3. Trimming left V 6 bases short and J 4 bases short, with 10 bases between. Germline lookup yields CDR1 MNHEY and CDR2 SVGEGT. CDR3: CASSLTLYEQYF. CDR3 DNA sequence: TGTGCCAGCAGCCTGACACTGTACGAGCAGTACTTC.

V usage is TRBV3-1 (or the pseudogene TRBV3-2) and J usage is TRBJ1-2; maybe TRBD1 (5 bases). Germline CDR1 reads LGHDT; CDR2 reads YNNKEL (reference sequence). The CDR3 contains 13 residues. V was pared by 4 bases and J by 8 bases, with 14 bases between. CDR3 sequence: CASSLPGLSGYTF. The CDR3 nucleotides are TGTGCCAGCAGCCTGCCGGGACTAAGCGGCTACACCTTC.

There are a few counts of this clone. The rearrangement joins TRBV29-1 to TRBJ1-1; no definite D call. CDR1 is SQVTM and CDR2 is ANQGSEA in the germline V gene. The CDR3 runs to 15 residues. Between the trimmed V and J ends, which lost 0 bases and 0 bases, there was a span of 11 bases. In DNA, the CDR3 is TGCAGCGTTGAAGATCCAGGCTACCTGAACACTGAAGCTTTCTTT. Translation: CSVEDPGYLNTEAFF.

The chain employs TRBV9 and TRBJ2-7, with 8 bases that match TRBD1. Germline V lookup: CDR1 SGDLS, CDR2 YYNGEE. This CDR3 comprises 15 residues. With V trimmed by 3 bases and J by 2 bases, 7 bases remained unmatched. Written as DNA, the CDR3 is TGTGCCAGCAGCGGAGAAGACAGGGGCCCCTACGAGCAGTACTTC. It encodes CASSGEDRGPYEQYF. Full variable domain (remainder filled in from reference TRBV9 and TRBJ2-7): DSGVTQTPKHLITATGQRVTLRCSPRSGDLSVYWYQQSLDQGLQFLIQYYNGEERAKGNILERFSAQQFPDLHSELNLSSLELGDSALYFCASSGEDRGPYEQYFGPGTRLTVT.

The chain recombines TRBV3-1 (or the pseudogene TRBV3-2) with TRBJ2-1; D uncertain. The CDR3 length is 12 residues. Germline CDR1 and CDR2: LGHDT and YNNKEL (reference sequence). V shed 3 bases and J shed 10 bases, with 10 bases lying between them. The CDR3 protein is CASSQQLGEQFF. Here the CDR3 DNA reads TGTGCCAGCAGCCAGCAGCTGGGCGAGCAGTTCTTC.

This clone has just a few counts. The chain couples TRBV15 to TRBJ1-5; TRBD1 might be the D (6 bases). Deletions cut 5 bases from V and 3 bases from J, with 8 bases between. Germline CDR1 and CDR2: LNHNV and YYDKDF (reference sequence). The CDR3 is 13 residues long. The DNA for the CDR3 is TGTGCCACCAGCCGACAGGACAATCAGCCCCAGCATTTT. Translating it yields CATSRQDNQPQHF.

The chain employs TRBV28 and TRBJ1-2, with 7 bases matching TRBD1. This CDR3 has 14 residues. J gave up 4 bases and V 5 bases, and 7 bases lay outside the gene matches. In germline, CDR1 is MDHEN, CDR2 SYDVKM. CDR3 nucleotide sequence: TGTGCCAGCAGTCCCGCCTGGGACAGCTATGGCTACACCTTC. As protein: CASSPAWDSYGYTF.

This chain links TRBV2 with TRBJ1-1; tentative D call: TRBD1 (5 bases). Germline CDR1 and CDR2: SNHLY and FYNNEI. V lost 0 bases and J lost 7, with 15 bases in between. The CDR3 runs 15 residues. The CDR3 loop reads CASSEALGHSVEAFF. CDR3 nucleotide sequence: TGTGCCAGCAGTGAAGCGCTAGGACACTCCGTTGAAGCTTTCTTT.

This chain connects TRBV19 to TRBJ2-5; TRBD1 matches 11 bases. The CDR3 sequence is 16 residues long. V shed 5 bases and J 5 bases; nucleotides not matched to a gene: 10. CDR1 and CDR2 (germline): LNHDA, SQIVND (reference sequence). This CDR3 reads CASSRPPGQGVETQYF. For the CDR3, the DNA is TGTGCCAGTAGTCGCCCCCCGGGACAGGGGGTTGAGACCCAGTACTTC.

This clone occurred a few times. CDR3 bases: TGCGCCAGCAGTGATAAGTCAGAAGCCTACAATGAGCAGTTCTTC. Encoded protein: CASSDKSEAYNEQFF. This chain uses TRBV10-1 with TRBJ2-1; D unclear. Trimming removed 3 bases from V and 2 bases from J, with 11 bases in between. The CDR3 contains 15 residues. Germline V gene sequence: CDR1 WNHNN, CDR2 SYGVQD (reference sequence).

This chain connects TRBV6-5 to TRBJ2-7, with D maybe TRBD1 (5 bases). Trimming took 6 bases from V and 4 from J, leaving 16 bases between them. The germline V gene has CDR1 MNHEY and CDR2 SVGAGI. The CDR3 is made up of 14 amino acids. CDR3 protein: CASSRASFAYEQYF. Here the CDR3 DNA reads TGTGCCAGCAGCAGGGCCTCGTTTGCTTACGAGCAGTACTTC.

The chain carries TRBV7-2 and TRBJ2-2; D is unclear. The CDR3 is 14 amino acids. CDR1 and CDR2 (germline): SGHTA, FQGNSA. The germline V and J ends were trimmed by 1 base and 4 bases, with 7 bases remaining between them. CDR3 amino acids: CASSLGLVTGELFF. CDR3 nucleotides: TGTGCCAGCAGCTTAGGGCTAGTCACCGGGGAGCTGTTTTTT.

V usage is TRBV13 and J usage is TRBJ1-2, with TRBD1 identical over 7 bases. V lost 5 bases and J lost 8; bases outside the gene matches: 5. In germline, CDR1 is PRHDT, CDR2 FYEKMQ (reference sequence). The CDR3 has 12 residues. CDR3 region: CASSGNRGGYTF. DNA of the CDR3: TGTGCCAGCAGCGGAAACAGGGGAGGCTACACCTTC. Combining the CDR3 with reference TRBV13 and TRBJ1-2 gives the whole variable domain AAGVIQSPRHLIKEKRETATLKCYPIPRHDTVYWYQQGPGQDPQFLISFYEKMQSDKGSIPDRFSAQQFSDYHSELNMSSLELGDSALYFCASSGNRGGYTFGSGTRLTVV.

The chain couples TRBV13 to TRBJ1-2, with 10 bases lining up with TRBD1. The germline V gene has CDR1 PRHDT and CDR2 FYEKMQ (reference sequence). V was clipped by 5 bases and J by 7 bases; unmatched bases: 10. The CDR3 loop spans 15 amino acids. DNA for the CDR3: TGTGCCAGCAGCCGTTGGGACAGGGGAGCTAGTGGCTACACCTTC. It codes for CASSRWDRGASGYTF.

The chain uses TRBV9 and TRBJ2-7; the D gene is possibly TRBD1 (6 bases). This CDR3 region has 14 residues. Trimming cost V 3 bases and J 1 base, with 11 bases left between them. Germline CDR1 and CDR2: SGDLS and YYNGEE. CDR3: CASSGGGSSYEQYF. DNA of the CDR3: TGTGCCAGCAGCGGAGGGGGTTCTTCCTACGAGCAGTACTTC.

The V gene is TRBV28, the J gene TRBJ2-1; 10 nucleotides match TRBD2. The ends lost 4 bases at V and 9 bases at J; junction bases unmatched: 9. CDR3 length: 15 residues. CDR1 is MDHEN, CDR2 SYDVKM, per germline. CDR3 DNA sequence: TGTGCCAGCAGTTATTCGCTAGCGGGAGATACTGAGCAGTTCTTC. As protein: CASSYSLAGDTEQFF.

This clone was seen a single time. V gene TRBV28 combines with J gene TRBJ2-7, with TRBD2 as a possible D gene (5 bases). V gave up 1 base and J gave up 0 bases, with 10 bases separating them. The CDR3 is made up of 15 amino acids. CDR1 and CDR2 from the germline V gene are MDHEN and SYDVKM. CDR3 nucleotides: TGTGCCAGCAGTTTATCCGAGGGTAGCTCCTACGAGCAGTACTTC. Its protein is CASSLSEGSSYEQYF.

This chain connects TRBV2 to TRBJ1-1; unclear D gene. Germline V CDR1 and CDR2: SNHLY, FYNNEI. The CDR3 consists of 12 residues. V lost 0 bases and J lost 5, with 4 bases in between. DNA of the CDR3: TGTGCCAGCAGTGAAGCCGGGACTGAAGCTTTCTTT. Protein sequence: CASSEAGTEAFF.

The rearrangement uses TRBV28 and TRBJ2-1; TRBD2 matches at 8 bases. Germline loops: CDR1 MDHEN, CDR2 SYDVKM. This CDR3 region has 13 residues. The V and J ends lost 7 bases and 9 bases, in that order; junction bases with no gene match: 8. This CDR3 is CASTLSLAGEQFF. The CDR3 nucleotides read TGTGCCAGCACCCTTTCCCTAGCGGGTGAGCAGTTCTTC.

V is TRBV5-6 and J is TRBJ2-5, with 10 bases aligning to TRBD1. CDR1 SGHDT and CDR2 YYEEEE come from the germline V gene. Germline trimming cut 3 bases from V and 1 base from J; bases unmatched to any gene: 6. CDR3 length: 16 amino acids. CDR3 sequence reads: CASSSSDRGLQETQYF. The CDR3 bases are TGTGCCAGCAGCTCATCCGACAGGGGGCTCCAAGAGACCCAGTACTTC. Full variable domain (outside the CDR3, taken from reference TRBV5-6 and TRBJ2-5): DAGVTQSPTHLIKTRGQQVTLRCSPKSGHDTVSWYQQALGQGPQFIFQYYEEEERQRGNFPDRFSGHQFPNYSSELNVNALLLGDSALYLCASSSSDRGLQETQYFGPGTRLLVL.